This record looks at one TCR beta chain sequence and its context. The CDR3 is 13 residues long. CDR1 is SGHRS and CDR2 is YFSETQ in the germline V gene. V lost 7 bases and J 4 bases, leaving 14 bases between the germline ends. This entry comes from a study of blood T cell repertoires in COVID-19. The wider study: COVID-19 samples, acute and convalescent, were from the United States, Italy and Spain. Sample material is recorded as cDNA or gDNA derived from T cells, B-cell-depleted T cells, or PBMCs.

Repertoires were generated with immunoSEQ multiplex PCR, while TCRdb's copy carries only in-frame clones and drops some. The table has about 250,000 clones, 81% seen once. The receptor was isolated from a woman older than 75 with acute or convalescent COVID-19. The specimen sequenced was peripheral blood. The rearrangement uses TRBV5-1 and TRBJ2-5, with a tentative D call TRBD2 (5 bases). The CDR3 sequence is CASSSAGGETQYF. The CDR3 region has the DNA TGCGCCAGCTCCTCAGCAGGAGGAGAGACCCAGTACTTC. Full variable domain (missing parts from reference TRBV5-1 and TRBJ2-5): KAGVTQTPRYLIKTRGQQVTLSCSPISGHRSVSWYQQTPGQGLQFLFEYFSETQRNKGNFPGRFSGRQFSNSRSEMNVSTLELGDSALYLCASSSAGGETQYFGPGTRLLVL.